The 23 T cell receptor beta chains in this list originate from one sample, sequenced in a study of blood T cell repertoires in COVID-19. Produced via immunoSEQ multiplex PCR; TCRdb's table is partial and in-frame only. The sample records roughly 240,000 clones, about 80% being singletons. Specimen: PBMCs or T cells enriched from blood (not recorded which). The receptors shown here come from a woman in her 40s who had been exposed to COVID-19.

This clone was counted between two and nine times. The chain has TRBV5-1 and TRBJ2-1, with 11 bases identical to TRBD1. In germline, CDR1 is SGHRS, CDR2 YFSETQ. This CDR3 has 15 amino acids. Trimming removed 5 bases from V and 3 bases from J; junction bases left unmatched: 4. Written as DNA, the CDR3 is TGCGCCAGCAGGGCCGGGACAGGGGGCTACAATGAGCAGTTCTTC. Translated, it gives CASRAGTGGYNEQFF.

This clone has ten or more counts. This chain connects TRBV5-1 to TRBJ2-7, with 8 bases matching TRBD1. This CDR3 has 14 amino acids. Unmatched junction bases numbered 6, after V lost 4 bases and J lost 3 bases. Germline loops: CDR1 SGHRS, CDR2 YFSETQ. CDR3 loop: CASSAGTGHYEQYF. In DNA, the CDR3 is TGCGCCAGCAGCGCCGGGACAGGACACTACGAGCAGTACTTC.

This chain connects TRBV6-5 to TRBJ1-6; D gene ambiguous. Trimming left V 0 bases short and J 6 bases short, with 9 bases between. The CDR3 runs to 15 residues. Germline assignment: CDR1 MNHEY and CDR2 SVGAGI. CDR3 in DNA: TGTGCCAGCAGTTACTCGACTGGGAGTAATTCACCCCTCCACTTT. Protein: CASSYSTGSNSPLHF.

V and J are TRBV2 and TRBJ1-5; perhaps TRBD1 as D (6 bases). Per the germline V gene, CDR1 is SNHLY and CDR2 is FYNNEI. The V gene lost 6 bases and the J gene lost 5 bases, with 11 bases spanning the gap. The CDR3 runs to 13 residues. The CDR3 is CASRVRTDQPQHF. For the CDR3, the DNA is TGTGCCAGCAGGGTAAGGACAGATCAGCCCCAGCATTTT.

The chain couples TRBV28 to TRBJ2-7; D remains ambiguous. Trimming removed 2 bases at V and 0 bases at J, with 8 bases between. This CDR3 region has 14 residues. The V gene's germline CDR1 is MDHEN and CDR2 SYDVKM. CDR3 coding DNA: TGTGCCAGCAGTTTAAACCAGGTCTCCTACGAGCAGTACTTC. Protein: CASSLNQVSYEQYF.

This chain links TRBV28 with TRBJ2-1, with 9 bases lining up with TRBD1. The germline V gene has CDR1 MDHEN and CDR2 SYDVKM. Germline trimming cut 3 bases from V and 6 bases from J; bases unmatched to any gene: 0. The CDR3 is made up of 13 amino acids. The CDR3, as DNA: TGTGCCAGCAGTTTGGGACAGGGCAATGAGCAGTTCTTC. It specifies CASSLGQGNEQFF.

The V gene is TRBV4-1, the J gene TRBJ1-5; D is possibly TRBD1 (5 bases). V lost 1 base and J 6 bases, leaving 19 bases between the germline ends. The CDR3 is made up of 17 amino acids. In germline, CDR1 is MGHRA, CDR2 YSYEKL. The CDR3 spells CASSQGSTGGLGQPQHF. The CDR3 DNA reads TGCGCCAGCAGCCAAGGCAGTACAGGAGGGCTGGGTCAGCCCCAGCATTTT.

The gene calls are TRBV19 and TRBJ2-1, with TRBD1 identical over 10 bases. The V gene's germline CDR1 is LNHDA and CDR2 SQIVND (reference sequence). CDR3 size: 16 residues. V trimming: 5 bases; J trimming: 7 bases; junction bases outside the gene matches: 11. The CDR3 region has the DNA TGTGCCAGTAGTCCCTCCGGGACAGGGGATATGAATGAGCAGTTCTTC. Translating it yields CASSPSGTGDMNEQFF.

This chain connects TRBV5-1 to TRBJ2-5, with 9 bases identical to TRBD2. The germline gives CDR1 SGHRS, CDR2 YFSETQ. This CDR3 contains 16 residues. J was trimmed by 4 bases and V by 3 bases; bases with no gene match: 10. The CDR3 DNA reads as TGCGCCAGCAGCTCTTTGGCGGGGGGGCTCAGAGAGACCCAGTACTTC. It specifies CASSSLAGGLRETQYF.

V is TRBV19 and J is TRBJ2-1; tentatively, D is TRBD2 (5 bases). The CDR3 covers 15 residues. Trimming cost V 2 bases and J 6 bases, with 14 bases left between them. Germline V gene sequence: CDR1 LNHDA, CDR2 SQIVND (reference sequence). The CDR3 sequence: CASSISEGLGNEQFF. The CDR3 coding sequence is TGTGCCAGTAGTATAAGTGAGGGATTAGGCAATGAGCAGTTCTTC.

The rearrangement links TRBV6-5 to TRBJ1-1; a weak D match, TRBD1 (5 bases). CDR3 length: 14 amino acids. V shed 2 bases and J shed 1 base, with 8 bases lying between them. The germline V gene has CDR1 MNHEY and CDR2 SVGAGI. The CDR3 nucleotides read TGTGCCAGCAGTTACCTTGGACAGAACACTGAAGCTTTCTTT. Protein product: CASSYLGQNTEAFF.

The V gene is TRBV18, the J gene TRBJ1-1; D gene unclear. The CDR3 loop spans 12 amino acids. Trimming removed 2 bases from V and 8 bases from J, with 9 bases in between. CDR1 KGHSH and CDR2 LQKENI come from the germline V gene. CDR3 protein: CASSPGTAEAFF. CDR3 bases: TGTGCCAGCTCACCAGGAACAGCCGAAGCTTTCTTT. The variable domain in full, with the rest retrieved from reference TRBV18 and TRBJ1-1, is NAGVMQNPRHLVRRRGQEARLRCSPMKGHSHVYWYRQLPEEGLKFMVYLQKENIIDESGMPKERFSAEFPKEGPSILRIQQVVRGDSAAYFCASSPGTAEAFFGQGTRLTVV.

The chain uses TRBV9 and TRBJ1-2, with TRBD1 identical over 10 bases. J lost 8 bases, V lost 4 bases, and 5 bases had no gene match. The length of the CDR3 is 13 residues. The germline V gene has CDR1 SGDLS and CDR2 YYNGEE. Here the CDR3 reads CASSPGQGRGYTF. The CDR3 coding sequence is TGTGCCAGCAGCCCGGGACAGGGGCGAGGCTACACCTTC. The variable domain in full, completed from reference TRBV9 and TRBJ1-2, reads DSGVTQTPKHLITATGQRVTLRCSPRSGDLSVYWYQQSLDQGLQFLIQYYNGEERAKGNILERFSAQQFPDLHSELNLSSLELGDSALYFCASSPGQGRGYTFGSGTRLTVV.

This rearrangement joins TRBV9 to TRBJ2-7, with no clear D. Trimming left V 0 bases short and J 4 bases short, with 17 bases between. The CDR3 loop spans 16 amino acids. Germline CDR1 SGDLS, CDR2 YYNGEE. The CDR3 region is CASSVAILTTRYEQYF. The CDR3 DNA reads as TGTGCCAGCAGCGTAGCTATACTTACTACGCGGTACGAGCAGTACTTC.

A single count supports this clone. J is TRBJ1-1 and V is TRBV9; no definite D call. Germline V CDR1 and CDR2: SGDLS, YYNGEE. Trimming took 4 bases from V and 0 from J, leaving 19 bases between them. The CDR3 runs to 17 residues. This chain's CDR3 is CASSHPFYVAMNTEAFF. In DNA form, the CDR3 reads TGTGCCAGCAGCCACCCTTTTTATGTAGCTATGAACACTGAAGCTTTCTTT.

The chain uses TRBV5-6 and TRBJ1-3, with a weak D call TRBD1 (6 bases). The CDR3 consists of 16 residues. The ends were cut back, 0 bases at V and 1 base at J, with 11 bases in the middle. In germline, CDR1 is SGHDT, CDR2 YYEEEE. Here the CDR3 DNA reads TGTGCCAGCAGCTTGGCGGGGGGCACATCTGGAAACACCATATATTTT. Its translation is CASSLAGGTSGNTIYF.

The chain uses TRBV11-2 and TRBJ1-3; weak D call: TRBD1 (6 bases). CDR3 size: 14 residues. Between the trimmed V and J ends, which lost 7 bases and 4 bases, there was a span of 14 bases. Germline lookup yields CDR1 SGHAT and CDR2 FQNNGV. The CDR3, as DNA: TGTGCCAGCACTGACAGGCGGAAGGGAAACACCATATATTTT. It yields the protein CASTDRRKGNTIYF.

The rearrangement links TRBV6-5 to TRBJ1-1, with 7 bases lining up with TRBD1. The CDR3 spans 15 residues. Trimming removed 2 bases from V and 3 bases from J; junction bases left unmatched: 6. Germline CDR1 is MNHEY and CDR2 is SVGAGI. CDR3 coding DNA: TGTGCCAGCAGTTACCCGGCCAGGGGGGACACTGAAGCTTTCTTT. Amino acid sequence: CASSYPARGDTEAFF.

CDR3 nucleotides: TGCAGTGCTAGTCAATCGTCTAGGTACAATGAGCAGTTCTTC. Its translation is CSASQSSRYNEQFF. V is TRBV20-1 and J is TRBJ2-1; D is ambiguous. CDR3 length: 14 residues. V dropped 3 bases and J dropped 4 bases, with 13 bases sitting between them. Looked up from germline, CDR1 is DFQATT and CDR2 is SNEGSKA (reference sequence).

The chain recombines TRBV5-4 with TRBJ2-1; 11 bases are shared with TRBD2. This CDR3 contains 13 residues. J gave up 5 bases and V 6 bases, and 1 base lay outside the gene matches. The germline V gene encodes CDR1 SGHNT and CDR2 YYREEE (reference sequence). The CDR3 coding sequence is TGTGCCAGCAAGACTAGCGGGAACAATGAGCAGTTCTTC. Protein product: CASKTSGNNEQFF.

V and J are TRBV6-2 or TRBV6-3 and TRBJ1-5; possibly TRBD1 for D (6 bases). The germline CDR1 and CDR2 sequences are MNHEY and SVGEGT. The CDR3 loop spans 14 amino acids. V gave up 6 bases and J gave up 4 bases, with 13 bases separating them. In DNA form, the CDR3 reads TGTGCCAGCAGCACAGGGACGGTGAATCAGCCCCAGCATTTT. It is translated as CASSTGTVNQPQHF.

The V gene is TRBV2, the J gene TRBJ2-3; 8 nucleotides line up with TRBD1. The CDR3 totals 16 residues. Germline CDR1 SNHLY, CDR2 FYNNEI. V was pared by 3 bases and J by 1 base, with 6 bases of the junction left unmatched. The DNA for the CDR3 is TGTGCCAGCAGTGATGGCGCGACAGGGGGCACAGATACGCAGTATTTT. Translated, it gives CASSDGATGGTDTQYF.

This clone was found a few times. The chain couples TRBV30 to TRBJ1-2, with D unresolved. Germline lookup yields CDR1 GTSNPN and CDR2 SVGIG (reference sequence). The V end lost 1 base, the J end lost 5 bases, and 14 bases lay between the germline ends. CDR3 length equals 14 residues. CDR3 sequence (DNA): TGTGCCTGGAGTGCGCTACAGATTACATATGGCTACACCTTC. Protein: CAWSALQITYGYTF.